Following are 23 T cell receptor beta chains from one sample sequenced in a study of cytomegalovirus exposure and HLA in healthy donors. This PCR relied on a set of 60 Vbeta primers and 13 Jbeta primers. Data came from immunoSEQ multiplex PCR; TCRdb stores just in-frame clones and leaves some out. The sample shows roughly 100,000 clones, 64% of them seen only once. Sample: PBMCs. These receptors all stem from a man aged 55 to 70 in good health and CMV-seronegative.

The V call is TRBV29-1, the J call TRBJ2-7; D perhaps matches TRBD2 (5 bases). Between the trimmed V and J ends, which lost 7 bases and 2 bases, there was a span of 18 bases. Germline CDR1 reads SQVTM; CDR2 reads ANQGSEA. CDR3 length: 14 residues. CDR3 DNA sequence: TGCAGCGCCTCTCCGGGAAGGGTTCCCTACGAGCAGTACTTC. It translates to CSASPGRVPYEQYF.

This clone was counted a single time. The chain has TRBV29-1 and TRBJ2-1; D possibly corresponds to TRBD1 (5 bases). The CDR3 is 13 amino acids. Trimming removed 2 bases from V and 7 bases from J, with 12 bases in between. Per germline, CDR1 SQVTM and CDR2 ANQGSEA. The CDR3: CSVESAGFNEQFF. The CDR3 nucleotides are TGCAGCGTTGAATCCGCAGGGTTTAATGAGCAGTTCTTC.

This chain joins TRBV6-5 and TRBJ1-6; no clear D. The germline V gene encodes CDR1 MNHEY and CDR2 SVGAGI. CDR3 length equals 15 residues. V lost 2 bases to trimming and J lost 7 bases, with 12 bases between them. The CDR3 is CASSYGSSRNSPLHF. The CDR3 coding sequence is TGTGCCAGCAGTTACGGGTCCTCTAGGAATTCACCCCTCCACTTT.

The J gene is TRBJ2-2, the V gene TRBV25-1; D possibly corresponds to TRBD2 (5 bases). Trimming left V 6 bases short and J 7 bases short, with 12 bases between. The CDR3 length is 13 residues. Per the germline V gene, CDR1 is MGHDK and CDR2 is SYGVNS. The DNA for the CDR3 is TGTGCCAGCAGCCCCCGTCGGGGCGGGGAGCTGTTTTTT. It specifies CASSPRRGGELFF.

This chain links TRBV4-1 with TRBJ1-5; 9 bases align to TRBD1. CDR1 is MGHRA and CDR2 is YSYEKL in the germline V gene. V lost 3 bases and J lost 6; bases outside the gene matches: 18. The CDR3 loop spans 19 amino acids. CDR3 sequence reads: CASSHPITGGAGLAQPQHF. CDR3 bases: TGCGCCAGCAGCCACCCAATAACAGGGGGCGCGGGGCTGGCTCAGCCCCAGCATTTT.

The chain couples TRBV7-2 to TRBJ1-3; D might be TRBD1 (5 bases). The V end lost 1 base, the J end lost 8 bases, and 15 bases lay between the germline ends. This CDR3 has 15 residues. Germline V lookup: CDR1 SGHTA, CDR2 FQGNSA. CDR3 residues: CASSLVFGGSHTIYF. The CDR3 bases are TGTGCCAGCAGCTTAGTGTTCGGGGGTAGTCACACCATATATTTT.

This clone was counted between two and nine times. The chain joins TRBV9 to TRBJ2-7; 14 bases fit TRBD2. Unmatched junction bases numbered 4, after V lost 0 bases and J lost 5 bases. The CDR3 is 16 residues long. Germline values: CDR1 SGDLS, CDR2 YYNGEE. The CDR3 coding sequence is TGTGCCAGCAGCGTAGACCTGGGACTAGCGGGAGACGAGCAGTACTTC. Translated, it gives CASSVDLGLAGDEQYF.

There are a few counts of this clone. The identical CDR3 is also encoded by other nucleotide sequences in the sample. V gene TRBV6-5 combines with J gene TRBJ2-7, with TRBD2 matching 9 bases. This CDR3 has 13 amino acids. V lost 6 bases to trimming and J lost 4 bases; unmatched junction nucleotides: 4. Germline CDR1 and CDR2: MNHEY and SVGAGI. DNA of the CDR3: TGTGCCAGCAGGACTAGCGGTCGATACGAGCAGTACTTC. Its translation: CASRTSGRYEQYF.

The rearrangement links TRBV4-2 to TRBJ2-5; 8 nucleotides line up with TRBD2. The germline CDR1 and CDR2 sequences are LGHNA and YNFKEQ. The CDR3 spans 15 residues. The V gene end was trimmed by 0 bases and the J gene end by 11 bases; junction bases not matched to a gene: 11. The CDR3 coding sequence is TGTGCCAGCAGCCAAGAAACGGGAGGGCCGGGTGAGCAGTACTTC. Translation gives CASSQETGGPGEQYF.

Only a few counts were recorded for this clone. The chain has TRBV4-1 and TRBJ1-1; D is unclear. The CDR3 spans 14 residues. V was clipped by 4 bases and J by 1 base, with 10 bases between them. Germline CDR1 and CDR2: MGHRA and YSYEKL. CDR3 nucleotides: TGCGCCAGCAGCCTCCTGACACAGAACACTGAAGCTTTCTTT. It translates to CASSLLTQNTEAFF.

This chain links TRBV10-1 with TRBJ2-5, with 8 positions matching TRBD2. This CDR3 has 15 residues. The V and J ends lost 1 base and 5 bases, in that order; junction bases with no gene match: 6. Germline CDR1 and CDR2: WNHNN and SYGVQD (reference sequence). This CDR3 is CASSEYGGRSETQYF. The CDR3 DNA reads TGCGCCAGCAGTGAGTATGGCGGGAGGTCGGAGACCCAGTACTTC.

J is TRBJ1-5 and V is TRBV2; 8 bases line up with TRBD1. The germline gives CDR1 SNHLY, CDR2 FYNNEI. V trimming: 4 bases; J trimming: 6 bases; junction bases outside the gene matches: 2. The CDR3 consists of 13 residues. The CDR3 loop is CASSGTGSQPQHF. The CDR3 bases are TGTGCCAGCAGTGGGACAGGGAGTCAGCCCCAGCATTTT.

CDR3 protein: CAISTHRGNTGELFF. CDR3 DNA: TGTGCCATCAGTACTCATAGGGGGAACACCGGGGAGCTGTTTTTT. This chain links TRBV10-3 with TRBJ2-2; perhaps TRBD1 as D (5 bases). CDR1 and CDR2 (germline): ENHRY, SYGVKD. The CDR3 is made up of 15 amino acids. V shed 5 bases and J shed 1 base, with 11 bases lying between them.

The CDR3 sequence is CASSVVAGSLYNEQFF. DNA of the CDR3: TGTGCCAGCAGCGTAGTAGCGGGGTCACTCTACAATGAGCAGTTCTTC. The chain recombines TRBV9 with TRBJ2-1; 8 bases are shared with TRBD2. After removal of 0 bases from V and 3 bases from J, the junction contained 5 bases not matched to a gene. The CDR3 length is 16 residues. Germline V gene lookup returns CDR1 SGDLS and CDR2 YYNGEE.

CDR3 amino acids: CSVEETGYGYTF. CDR3 DNA: TGCAGCGTTGAAGAGACAGGGTACGGCTACACCTTC. The rearrangement links TRBV29-1 to TRBJ1-2; TRBD1 matches at 7 bases. The germline CDR1 and CDR2 sequences are SQVTM and ANQGSEA. V trimming: 0 bases; J trimming: 8 bases; junction bases outside the gene matches: 3. The CDR3 extends over 12 amino acids.

The rearrangement links TRBV30 to TRBJ2-5; D possibly corresponds to TRBD1 (5 bases). V gave up 4 bases and J gave up 5 bases, with 11 bases separating them. The CDR3 is 12 residues long. Germline CDR1 GTSNPN, CDR2 SVGIG (reference sequence). The CDR3 region is CAWTGNRETQYF. The CDR3 DNA reads as TGTGCCTGGACAGGGAATAGGGAGACCCAGTACTTC. The complete variable domain, with remaining parts taken from reference TRBV30 and TRBJ2-5, reads SQTIHQWPATLVQPVGSPLSLECTVEGTSNPNLYWYRQAAGRGLQLLFYSVGIGQISSEVPQNLSASRPQDRQFILSSKKLLLSDSGFYLCAWTGNRETQYFGPGTRLLVL.

The V gene is TRBV2, the J gene TRBJ2-2; maybe TRBD1 (6 bases). The CDR3 totals 14 residues. The germline CDR1 and CDR2 sequences are SNHLY and FYNNEI. V was pared by 7 bases and J by 0 bases, with 9 bases between. The CDR3 coding sequence is TGTGCCAGCACCCGGACAGCGAACACCGGGGAGCTGTTTTTT. Its translation: CASTRTANTGELFF.

This clone was counted a few times. The same CDR3 also results from other DNA sequences found in this sample. The rearrangement links TRBV5-5 to TRBJ1-2, with 7 bases identical to TRBD1. The V and J ends lost 3 bases and 0 bases, in that order; junction bases with no gene match: 5. The CDR3 is 15 residues long. Germline assignment: CDR1 SGHKS and CDR2 YYEKEE (reference sequence). The CDR3 region is CASSSSGQSNYGYTF. CDR3 DNA sequence: TGTGCCAGCAGCTCTTCGGGACAGTCTAACTATGGCTACACCTTC.

The CDR3 loop is CAWPGSPKKGGSYNEQFF. In DNA form, the CDR3 reads TGTGCCTGGCCTGGATCCCCCAAAAAGGGGGGGTCCTACAATGAGCAGTTCTTC. The genes are TRBV30 and TRBJ2-1; tentative D call: TRBD2 (7 bases). The V gene lost 5 bases and the J gene lost 1 base, with 24 bases spanning the gap. The CDR3 loop spans 18 amino acids. Germline V gene data show CDR1 as GTSNPN and CDR2 as SVGIG (reference sequence).

This clone has more than one count but fewer than ten. This sequence joins TRBV7-9 and TRBJ1-4; 9 bases map to TRBD1. Germline values: CDR1 SEHNR, CDR2 FQNEAQ (reference sequence). Germline trimming cut 0 bases from V and 8 bases from J; bases unmatched to any gene: 4. This CDR3 is built from 15 residues. The CDR3 spells CASSLAGTGNEKLFF. The CDR3 coding sequence is TGTGCCAGCAGCTTAGCCGGGACAGGGAACGAAAAACTGTTTTTT.

This clone came up a few times. The chain links TRBV6-6 to TRBJ1-2; TRBD1 matches at 7 bases. Germline V gene data show CDR1 as MNHNY and CDR2 as SVGAGI (reference sequence). The trim removed 6 bases at V and 6 bases at J, leaving 7 bases unmatched. This CDR3 has 13 residues. The CDR3 sequence is CASSRDRADGYTF. For the CDR3, the DNA is TGTGCCAGCAGCCGAGACAGGGCTGATGGCTACACCTTC.

The sample holds one count of this clone. This CDR3 reads CASSAGQAGGQPQHF. The CDR3 bases are TGTGCCAGCAGCGCTGGACAGGCTGGTGGTCAGCCCCAGCATTTT. The chain carries TRBV7-6 and TRBJ1-5; TRBD1 matches 7 bases. Germline lookup yields CDR1 SGHVS and CDR2 FNYEAQ. V lost 5 bases to trimming and J lost 6 bases; unmatched junction nucleotides: 10. CDR3 length: 15 residues.

This clone showed up just a few times. This sequence joins TRBV19 and TRBJ2-7; a possible D gene is TRBD1 (6 bases). The CDR3 covers 12 residues. Trimming shortened V by 9 bases and J by 6 bases, and 15 bases separated the two germline ends. In germline, CDR1 is LNHDA, CDR2 SQIVND (reference sequence). CDR3 sequence reads: CARPSQGCEQYF. The CDR3 DNA reads TGTGCCAGACCTTCACAGGGCTGCGAGCAGTACTTC.